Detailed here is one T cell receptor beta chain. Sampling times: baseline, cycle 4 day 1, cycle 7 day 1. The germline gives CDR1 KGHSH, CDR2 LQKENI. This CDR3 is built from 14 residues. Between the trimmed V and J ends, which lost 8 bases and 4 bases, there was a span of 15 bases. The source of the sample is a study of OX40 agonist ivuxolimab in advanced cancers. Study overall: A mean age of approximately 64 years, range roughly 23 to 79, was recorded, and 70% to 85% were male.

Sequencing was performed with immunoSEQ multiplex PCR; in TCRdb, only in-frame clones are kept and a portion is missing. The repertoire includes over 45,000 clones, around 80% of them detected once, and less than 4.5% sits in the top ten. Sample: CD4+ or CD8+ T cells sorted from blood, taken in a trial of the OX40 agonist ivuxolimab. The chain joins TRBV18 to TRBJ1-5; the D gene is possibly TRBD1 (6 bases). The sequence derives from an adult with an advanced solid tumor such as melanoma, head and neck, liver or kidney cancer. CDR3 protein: CASREQGMNQPQHF. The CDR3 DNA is TGTGCCAGCAGAGAACAGGGTATGAATCAGCCCCAGCATTTT.